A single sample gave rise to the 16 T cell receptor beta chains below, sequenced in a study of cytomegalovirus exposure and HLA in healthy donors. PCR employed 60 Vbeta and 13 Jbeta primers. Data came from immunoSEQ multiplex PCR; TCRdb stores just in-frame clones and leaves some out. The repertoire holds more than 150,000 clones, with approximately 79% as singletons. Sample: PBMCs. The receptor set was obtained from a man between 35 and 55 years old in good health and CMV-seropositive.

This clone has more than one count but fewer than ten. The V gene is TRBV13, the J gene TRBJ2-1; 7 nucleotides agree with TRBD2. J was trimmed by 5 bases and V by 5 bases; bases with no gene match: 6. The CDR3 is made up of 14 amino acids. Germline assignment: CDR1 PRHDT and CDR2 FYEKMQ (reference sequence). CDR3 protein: CASSGGSGNNEQFF. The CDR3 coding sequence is TGTGCCAGCAGCGGCGGGAGCGGGAACAATGAGCAGTTCTTC.

As DNA, the CDR3 is TGTGCCAGCAGCCCCCGGGGGTCCCCGGCCTACAATGAGCAGTTCTTC. It specifies CASSPRGSPAYNEQFF. The J gene is TRBJ2-1, the V gene TRBV7-9, with TRBD2 as a possible D gene (6 bases). The CDR3 runs to 16 residues. Trimming took off 5 bases at V and 2 bases at J, with 16 bases between the two ends. Germline V lookup: CDR1 SEHNR, CDR2 FQNEAQ (reference sequence).

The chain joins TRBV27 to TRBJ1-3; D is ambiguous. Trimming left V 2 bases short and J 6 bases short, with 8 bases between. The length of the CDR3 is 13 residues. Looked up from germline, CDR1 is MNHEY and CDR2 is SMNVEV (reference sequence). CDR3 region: CASSLNGENTIYF. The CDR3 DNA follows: TGTGCCAGCAGTTTAAACGGAGAAAACACCATATATTTT.

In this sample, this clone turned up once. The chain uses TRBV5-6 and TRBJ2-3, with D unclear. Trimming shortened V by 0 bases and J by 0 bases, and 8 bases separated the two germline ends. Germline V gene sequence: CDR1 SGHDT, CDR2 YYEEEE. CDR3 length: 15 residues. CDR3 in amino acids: CASSLGLASTDTQYF. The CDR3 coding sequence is TGTGCCAGCAGCTTGGGACTCGCTAGCACAGATACGCAGTATTTT. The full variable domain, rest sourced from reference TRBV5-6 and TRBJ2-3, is DAGVTQSPTHLIKTRGQQVTLRCSPKSGHDTVSWYQQALGQGPQFIFQYYEEEERQRGNFPDRFSGHQFPNYSSELNVNALLLGDSALYLCASSLGLASTDTQYFGPGTRLTVL.

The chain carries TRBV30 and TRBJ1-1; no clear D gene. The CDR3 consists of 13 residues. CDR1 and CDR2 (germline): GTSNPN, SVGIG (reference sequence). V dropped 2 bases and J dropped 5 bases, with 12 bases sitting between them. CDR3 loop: CAWSRGKGTEAFF. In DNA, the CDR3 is TGTGCCTGGAGTCGAGGGAAAGGGACTGAAGCTTTCTTT.

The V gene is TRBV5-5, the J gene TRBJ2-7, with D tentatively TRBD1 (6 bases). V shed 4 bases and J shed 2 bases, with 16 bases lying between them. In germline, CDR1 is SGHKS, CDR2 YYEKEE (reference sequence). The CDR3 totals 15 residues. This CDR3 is CASSDAPGDTYEQYF. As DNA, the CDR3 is TGTGCCAGCAGCGATGCGCCAGGGGACACCTACGAGCAGTACTTC.

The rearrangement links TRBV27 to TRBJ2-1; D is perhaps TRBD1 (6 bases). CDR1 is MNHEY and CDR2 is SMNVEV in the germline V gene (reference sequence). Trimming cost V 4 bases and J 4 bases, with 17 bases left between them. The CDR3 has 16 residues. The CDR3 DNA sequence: TGTGCCAGCAGTTCCCCCGGGTCGGGGACATACAATGAGCAGTTCTTC. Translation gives CASSSPGSGTYNEQFF.

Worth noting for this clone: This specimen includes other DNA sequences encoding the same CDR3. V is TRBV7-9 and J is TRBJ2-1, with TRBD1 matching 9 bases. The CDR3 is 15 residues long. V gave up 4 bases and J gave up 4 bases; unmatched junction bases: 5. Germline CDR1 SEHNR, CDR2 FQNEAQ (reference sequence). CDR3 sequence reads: CASSSGTGIYNEQFF. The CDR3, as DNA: TGTGCCAGCAGCTCCGGGACAGGGATATACAATGAGCAGTTCTTC. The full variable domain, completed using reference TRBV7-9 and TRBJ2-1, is DTGVSQNPRHKITKRGQNVTFRCDPISEHNRLYWYRQTLGQGPEFLTYFQNEAQLEKSRLLSDRFSAERPKGSFSTLEIQRTEQGDSAMYLCASSSGTGIYNEQFFGPGTRLTVL.

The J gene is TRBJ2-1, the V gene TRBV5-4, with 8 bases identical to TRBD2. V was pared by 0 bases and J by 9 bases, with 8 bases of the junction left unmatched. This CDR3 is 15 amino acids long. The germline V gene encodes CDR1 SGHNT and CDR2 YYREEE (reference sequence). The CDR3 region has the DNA TGTGCCAGCAGCTTGGTGGGACTAGGGGGACGTGAGCAGTTCTTC. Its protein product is CASSLVGLGGREQFF.

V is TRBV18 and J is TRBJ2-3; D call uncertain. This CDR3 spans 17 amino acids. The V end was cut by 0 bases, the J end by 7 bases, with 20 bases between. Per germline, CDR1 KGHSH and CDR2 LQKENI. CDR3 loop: CASSPPIRSTDSNTQYF. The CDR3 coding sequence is TGTGCCAGCTCACCACCGATTCGGTCGACCGACTCAAATACGCAGTATTTT.

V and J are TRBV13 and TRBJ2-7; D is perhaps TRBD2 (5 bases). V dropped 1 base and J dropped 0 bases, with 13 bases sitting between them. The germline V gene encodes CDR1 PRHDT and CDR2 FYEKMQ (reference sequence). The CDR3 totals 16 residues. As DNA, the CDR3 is TGTGCCAGCAGCTTAGTAGGAGGCCCCAGCTCCTACGAGCAGTACTTC. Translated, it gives CASSLVGGPSSYEQYF.

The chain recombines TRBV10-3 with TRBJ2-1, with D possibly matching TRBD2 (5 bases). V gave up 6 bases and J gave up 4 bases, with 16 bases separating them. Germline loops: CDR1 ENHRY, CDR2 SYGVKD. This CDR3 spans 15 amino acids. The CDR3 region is CAIRSLAGTYNEQFF. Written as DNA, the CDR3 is TGTGCCATCAGAAGCCTAGCTGGAACTTACAATGAGCAGTTCTTC.

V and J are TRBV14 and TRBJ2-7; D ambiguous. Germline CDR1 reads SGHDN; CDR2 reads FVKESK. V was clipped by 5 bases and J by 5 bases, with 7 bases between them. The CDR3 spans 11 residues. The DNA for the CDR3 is TGTGCCAGCAGCGACCGGGACGAGCAGTACTTC. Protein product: CASSDRDEQYF.

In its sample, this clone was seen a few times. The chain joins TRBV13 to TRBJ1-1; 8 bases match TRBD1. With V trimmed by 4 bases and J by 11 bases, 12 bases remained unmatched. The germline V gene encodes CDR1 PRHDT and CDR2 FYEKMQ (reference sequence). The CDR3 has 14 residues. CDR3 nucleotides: TGTGCCAGCAGCTCTGTGGACAGGGATCTTGACGCTTTCTTT. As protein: CASSSVDRDLDAFF. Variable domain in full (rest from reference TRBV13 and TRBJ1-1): AAGVIQSPRHLIKEKRETATLKCYPIPRHDTVYWYQQGPGQDPQFLISFYEKMQSDKGSIPDRFSAQQFSDYHSELNMSSLELGDSALYFCASSSVDRDLDAFFGQGTRLTVV.

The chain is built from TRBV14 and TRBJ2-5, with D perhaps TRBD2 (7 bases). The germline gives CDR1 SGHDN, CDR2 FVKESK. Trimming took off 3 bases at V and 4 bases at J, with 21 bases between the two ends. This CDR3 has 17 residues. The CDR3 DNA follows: TGTGCCAGCAGCCAGGACCCCTTCTTGCGGGGGCTAGAGACCCAGTACTTC. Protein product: CASSQDPFLRGLETQYF.

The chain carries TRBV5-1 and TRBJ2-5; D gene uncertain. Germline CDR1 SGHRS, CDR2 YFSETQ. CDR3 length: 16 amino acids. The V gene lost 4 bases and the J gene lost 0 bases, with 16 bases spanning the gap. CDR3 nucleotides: TGCGCCAGCAGCCCTACTGCCCACTCGTACCAAGAGACCCAGTACTTC. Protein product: CASSPTAHSYQETQYF. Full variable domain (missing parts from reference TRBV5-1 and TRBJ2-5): KAGVTQTPRYLIKTRGQQVTLSCSPISGHRSVSWYQQTPGQGLQFLFEYFSETQRNKGNFPGRFSGRQFSNSRSEMNVSTLELGDSALYLCASSPTAHSYQETQYFGPGTRLLVL.